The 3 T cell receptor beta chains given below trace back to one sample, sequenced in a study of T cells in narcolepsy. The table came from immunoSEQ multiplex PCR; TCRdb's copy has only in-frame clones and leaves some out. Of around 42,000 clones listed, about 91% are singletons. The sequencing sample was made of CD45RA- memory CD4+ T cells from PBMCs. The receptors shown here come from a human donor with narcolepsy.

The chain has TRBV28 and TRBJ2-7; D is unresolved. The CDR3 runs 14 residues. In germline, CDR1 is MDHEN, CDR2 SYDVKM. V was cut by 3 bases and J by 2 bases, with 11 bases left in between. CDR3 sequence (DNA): TGTGCCAGCAGTTTCGCCGCAGCTACCTACGAGCAGTACTTC. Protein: CASSFAAATYEQYF.

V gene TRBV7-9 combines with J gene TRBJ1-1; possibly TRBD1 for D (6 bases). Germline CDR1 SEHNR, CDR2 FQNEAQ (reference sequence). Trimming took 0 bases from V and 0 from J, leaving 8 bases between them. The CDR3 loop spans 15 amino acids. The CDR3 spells CASSLAGGLNTEAFF. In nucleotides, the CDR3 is TGTGCCAGCAGCTTAGCGGGGGGCTTGAACACTGAAGCTTTCTTT.

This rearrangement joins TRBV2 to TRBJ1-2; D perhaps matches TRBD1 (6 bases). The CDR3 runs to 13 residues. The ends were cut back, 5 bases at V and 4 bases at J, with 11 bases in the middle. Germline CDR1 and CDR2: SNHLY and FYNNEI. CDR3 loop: CASSPQGPYGYTF. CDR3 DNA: TGTGCCAGCAGTCCACAGGGTCCCTATGGCTACACCTTC.